This entry is about one TCR beta chain. This specimen belongs to a study of B cell selection in AIRE deficiency. Regulatory T cells were sorted as CD4+CD25hiCD127low/negative. Healthy unrelated donors supplied the control samples. The V gene end was trimmed by 4 bases and the J gene end by 10 bases; junction bases not matched to a gene: 16. The CDR3 totals 16 residues. CDR1 is SEHNR and CDR2 is FQNEAQ in the germline V gene (reference sequence). Clones were sequenced by immunoSEQ multiplex PCR, and TCRdb holds only the in-frame ones, with some missing. The sample contains about 19,000 clones, about 93% of which appear only once.

The J gene is TRBJ1-3, the V gene TRBV7-9, with 7 bases matching TRBD1. The sequenced sample consisted of CD4+CD25+ Tregs sorted from PBMCs. This TCR was sampled from a human donor in good health. This CDR3 reads CASSSWDRLPRATIYF. CDR3 DNA: TGTGCCAGCAGCTCTTGGGACAGACTTCCTCGAGCGACCATATATTTT.